The next 31 T cell receptor beta chains were all read from a single sample in a study of CD8 T cells in ankylosing spondylitis. MiXCR, run by TCRdb on the 5' RACE reads, gives a single entry per CDR3 protein. The data contain around 250,000 distinct CDR3 sequences, over 30% of them singletons. The specimen sequenced was blood, either unsorted or a sorted T cell fraction (not recorded which). All receptors come from a male donor with ankylosing spondylitis or in good health (not recorded which).

This clonotype occurred many times. The V and J genes are TRBV20-1 and TRBJ1-6, with 7 bases that match TRBD1. CDR1 and CDR2 (germline): DFQATT, SNEGSKA (reference sequence). The J segment lost 6 bases and the V segment lost 2 bases, leaving 10 bases of the junction unmatched. The CDR3 is made up of 16 amino acids. The DNA of the CDR3 is TGCAGTGCTAGAAAGGGGACAGAGGGCGGTAATTCACCCCTCCACTTT. This sequence encodes CSARKGTEGGNSPLHF.

This clonotype appeared a few times. This chain uses TRBV7-6 with TRBJ2-5; 10 bases agree with TRBD1. CDR3 size: 15 residues. The trim removed 4 bases at V and 5 bases at J, leaving 7 bases unmatched. The V gene's germline CDR1 is SGHVS and CDR2 FNYEAQ. The CDR3 loop reads CASSSGTGEGETQYF. CDR3 nucleotides: TGTGCCAGCAGCTCTGGGACAGGGGAAGGGGAGACCCAGTACTTC.

This sequence joins TRBV29-1 and TRBJ2-1; maybe TRBD1 (5 bases). The CDR3 extends over 14 amino acids. Germline V gene sequence: CDR1 SQVTM, CDR2 ANQGSEA. Trimming stripped 5 bases from V and 6 bases from J, with 17 bases between. The DNA of the CDR3 is TGCAGCGTTTTCGCCGGGCAGGGCCTCAATGAGCAGTTCTTC. Protein product: CSVFAGQGLNEQFF.

CDR3 in DNA: TGTGCCAGCAGAGACAGGGGGCTTATGAACACTGAAGCTTTCTTT. Its translation: CASRDRGLMNTEAFF. The chain combines TRBV11-2 with TRBJ1-1; 10 nucleotides line up with TRBD1. With 6 bases clipped from V and 0 bases from J, the junction kept 4 bases outside the gene matches. The CDR3 contains 15 residues. Germline V lookup: CDR1 SGHAT, CDR2 FQNNGV.

The sample holds one count of this clonotype. CDR3 DNA sequence: TGTGCCAGCTCCGCGGGGCTCGGACAGGGGGCGGAGACCCAGTACTTC. Translating gives CASSAGLGQGAETQYF. The chain has TRBV12-3 or TRBV12-4 and TRBJ2-5, with 11 bases that match TRBD1. The trim removed 8 bases at V and 5 bases at J, leaving 13 bases unmatched. The CDR3 spans 16 residues.

This clonotype was seen a few times. The chain combines TRBV15 with TRBJ2-7, with 7 bases matching TRBD1. Germline V gives CDR1 LNHNV, CDR2 YYDKDF (reference sequence). The CDR3 has 14 residues. V was clipped by 5 bases and J by 3 bases; unmatched bases: 7. CDR3 in DNA: TGTGCCACCAGCCCTCGACAGGGTAACTACGAGCAGTACTTC. It encodes CATSPRQGNYEQYF.

This clonotype came up a few times. The genes are TRBV28 and TRBJ2-7, with 11 bases matching TRBD1. The junction had 9 bases not matched to a gene; V was cut back by 6 bases and J by 5 bases. This CDR3 spans 15 amino acids. CDR1 is MDHEN, CDR2 SYDVKM, per germline. Written as DNA, the CDR3 is TGTGCCAGCAGGCCGGGGGACAGGGGGATGAACGAGCAGTACTTC. This codes for CASRPGDRGMNEQYF.

A note on this clonotype: This may come from a read error, since a much larger clone is one base off. The chain employs TRBV6-5 and TRBJ2-2, with D possibly being TRBD2 (5 bases). The CDR3 has 16 amino acids. In germline, CDR1 is MNHEY, CDR2 SVGAGI. Trimming cost V 4 bases and J 1 base, with 13 bases left between them. The CDR3 DNA follows: TGTGCCAGCAGTTCTGTCCTGCGGGTGAACACCGGGGAGCTGTTTTTT. Residues: CASSSVLRVNTGELFF.

The table lists this clonotype with a few counts. This rearrangement joins TRBV20-1 to TRBJ2-7; TRBD1 might be the D (6 bases). The CDR3 covers 14 residues. The V gene's germline CDR1 is DFQATT and CDR2 SNEGSKA (reference sequence). Trimming took 3 bases from V and 2 from J, leaving 14 bases between them. CDR3 sequence reads: CSARGAGRTYEQYF. CDR3 nucleotide sequence: TGCAGTGCTAGGGGGGCAGGGCGTACCTACGAGCAGTACTTC.

The rearrangement joins TRBV12-3 or TRBV12-4 to TRBJ2-7, with D perhaps TRBD1 or TRBD2 (6 bases each). The CDR3 is made up of 13 amino acids. The V end lost 3 bases, the J end lost 7 bases, and 13 bases lay between the germline ends. The CDR3 is CASSLTGAGEQYF. DNA of the CDR3: TGTGCCAGCAGTTTGACGGGGGCAGGGGAGCAGTACTTC.

This clonotype was counted a few times. The gene calls are TRBV2 and TRBJ2-7; D is unresolved. This CDR3 region has 12 residues. Between the trimmed V and J ends, which lost 8 bases and 0 bases, there was a span of 8 bases. Germline CDR1 is SNHLY and CDR2 is FYNNEI. CDR3 nucleotides: TGTGCCAGCGGAGACAACTCCTACGAGCAGTACTTC. Its translation: CASGDNSYEQYF.

The chain has TRBV7-9 and TRBJ1-6; tentatively, D is TRBD1 (6 bases). CDR1 is SEHNR and CDR2 is FQNEAQ in the germline V gene (reference sequence). The CDR3 is 13 residues long. V lost 5 bases and J lost 8, with 10 bases in between. The CDR3 DNA sequence: TGTGCCAGCAGCCTCCGACAGGATTCACCCCTCCACTTT. This codes for CASSLRQDSPLHF.

This clonotype was detected a few times. V gene TRBV29-1 combines with J gene TRBJ2-1; 8 bases are shared with TRBD1. CDR3 length: 14 amino acids. The trim removed 3 bases at V and 4 bases at J, leaving 5 bases unmatched. Looked up from germline, CDR1 is SQVTM and CDR2 is ANQGSEA. The CDR3: CSVDETGAYNEQFF. The CDR3 region has the DNA TGCAGCGTTGACGAGACAGGGGCTTACAATGAGCAGTTCTTC.

This chain joins TRBV6-6 and TRBJ2-5; D ambiguous. The CDR3 totals 13 residues. Germline CDR1 reads MNHNY; CDR2 reads SVGAGI (reference sequence). Trimming left V 6 bases short and J 2 bases short, with 10 bases between. The CDR3 DNA reads TGTGCCAGCAGCCAGGATAGACAAGAGACCCAGTACTTC. Translation gives CASSQDRQETQYF.

This rearrangement joins TRBV7-8 to TRBJ2-7; 9 nucleotides agree with TRBD1. Germline loops: CDR1 SGHVS, CDR2 FQNEAQ. The CDR3 covers 15 residues. V trimming: 6 bases; J trimming: 2 bases; junction bases outside the gene matches: 8. This CDR3 reads CASSPTTGGTYEQYF. In DNA form, the CDR3 reads TGTGCCAGCAGTCCTACGACAGGGGGAACCTACGAGCAGTACTTC.

Only one count was recorded for this clonotype. This chain uses TRBV5-6 with TRBJ2-3; 7 nucleotides align to TRBD1. CDR3 length: 17 residues. The V gene end was trimmed by 4 bases and the J gene end by 0 bases; junction bases not matched to a gene: 11. Germline CDR1 is SGHDT and CDR2 is YYEEEE. The CDR3 loop reads CASSNDRVGGSTDTQYF. The CDR3 region has the DNA TGTGCCAGCAGCAATGACAGGGTTGGCGGTAGCACAGATACGCAGTATTTT.

The V and J genes are TRBV5-1 and TRBJ1-1, with TRBD1 matching over 7 bases. This CDR3 spans 17 amino acids. Germline V gene data show CDR1 as SGHRS and CDR2 as YFSETQ. J lost 1 base, V lost 2 bases, and 11 bases had no gene match. The CDR3 protein is CASSLSATGDWNTEAFF. The CDR3 coding sequence is TGCGCCAGCAGCTTAAGCGCTACAGGGGATTGGAACACTGAAGCTTTCTTT.

This clonotype has a handful of counts. This rearrangement joins TRBV28 to TRBJ2-3; 10 bases agree with TRBD1. J lost 2 bases, V lost 7 bases, and 6 bases had no gene match. Germline assignment: CDR1 MDHEN and CDR2 SYDVKM. The CDR3 runs to 15 residues. In nucleotides, the CDR3 is TGTGCCAGCACCACGGGACAGGGGTACACAGATACGCAGTATTTT. This translates into CASTTGQGYTDTQYF.

J is TRBJ2-3 and V is TRBV20-1, with TRBD2 matching 8 bases. V was pared by 3 bases and J by 4 bases, with 9 bases of the junction left unmatched. There are 15 residues in the CDR3. Germline V lookup: CDR1 DFQATT, CDR2 SNEGSKA (reference sequence). The CDR3 nucleotides read TGCAGTGCTAGCCCCGGGGGGGCCTCTGCAGATACGCAGTATTTT. Translated: CSASPGGASADTQYF.

This clonotype was seen a handful of times. This chain connects TRBV6-1 to TRBJ1-5; D call uncertain. The CDR3 spans 13 residues. Germline lookup yields CDR1 MNHNS and CDR2 SASEGT. Trimming removed 9 bases from V and 6 bases from J, with 15 bases in between. Written as DNA, the CDR3 is TGTGCCAGTTCCCTTGTAGGAGGTCAGCCCCAGCATTTT. Amino acid sequence: CASSLVGGQPQHF.

The chain recombines TRBV7-6 with TRBJ2-2, with D perhaps TRBD1 (6 bases). The CDR3 covers 15 residues. Germline lookup yields CDR1 SGHVS and CDR2 FNYEAQ. Trimming took 5 bases from V and 0 from J, leaving 10 bases between them. The CDR3 sequence is CASSPRTANTGELFF. The CDR3 DNA reads TGTGCCAGCAGCCCTAGGACAGCGAACACCGGGGAGCTGTTTTTT. Based on the CDR3 plus reference TRBV7-6 and TRBJ2-2, the full variable domain is GAGVSQSPRYKVTKRGQDVALRCDPISGHVSLYWYRQALGQGPEFLTYFNYEAQQDKSGLPNDRFSAERPEGSISTLTIQRTEQRDSAMYRCASSPRTANTGELFFGEGSRLTVL.

This clonotype was seen only a few times. The gene calls are TRBV20-1 and TRBJ2-3, with D perhaps matching TRBD1 (5 bases). The CDR3 has 16 amino acids. The V and J ends lost 0 bases and 0 bases respectively, with 13 bases between them. Germline CDR1 reads DFQATT; CDR2 reads SNEGSKA (reference sequence). The CDR3 sequence: CSARDPGSYSTDTQYF. CDR3 sequence (DNA): TGCAGTGCTAGAGATCCAGGGTCCTATAGCACAGATACGCAGTATTTT.

The chain joins TRBV5-6 to TRBJ2-1; 7 nucleotides agree with TRBD1. V gave up 4 bases and J gave up 10 bases; unmatched junction bases: 5. The CDR3 extends over 12 amino acids. Germline lookup yields CDR1 SGHDT and CDR2 YYEEEE. The CDR3 DNA follows: TGTGCCAGCAGCGCCGGGACAGAGGAGCAGTTCTTC. It encodes CASSAGTEEQFF.

In this sample, this clonotype turned up a few times. DNA of the CDR3: TGCAGTGCTCCCTCGGACGTCTACAATGAGCAGTTCTTC. Its protein is CSAPSDVYNEQFF. The J gene is TRBJ2-1, the V gene TRBV20-1, with D unclear. V lost 5 bases and J 3 bases, leaving 11 bases between the germline ends. Germline CDR1 reads DFQATT; CDR2 reads SNEGSKA (reference sequence). CDR3 length equals 13 residues.

The chain joins TRBV20-1 to TRBJ1-4; a weak D match, TRBD1 (5 bases). Germline values: CDR1 DFQATT, CDR2 SNEGSKA (reference sequence). This CDR3 has 13 residues. The germline V and J ends were trimmed by 6 bases and 10 bases, with 18 bases remaining between them. CDR3 protein: CSATRDSELKLFF. The CDR3 DNA follows: TGCAGTGCCACCCGGGACTCCGAGTTAAAACTGTTTTTT.

This clonotype was recorded a few times. The chain couples TRBV5-5 to TRBJ2-5, with D possibly matching TRBD2 (5 bases). CDR1 and CDR2 from the germline V gene are SGHKS and YYEKEE (reference sequence). The length of the CDR3 is 16 residues. The V gene lost 0 bases and the J gene lost 1 base, with 13 bases spanning the gap. As DNA, the CDR3 is TGTGCCAGCAGCTTGGATCGGCGGGCGCCCCAAGAGACCCAGTACTTC. The encoded protein is CASSLDRRAPQETQYF.

This clonotype was seen more than once but under ten times. The chain is built from TRBV10-3 and TRBJ2-3, with TRBD2 identical over 8 bases. Germline-derived CDR1 and CDR2 are ENHRY and SYGVKD. This CDR3 is 14 amino acids long. Trimming cost V 4 bases and J 3 bases; bases outside gene matches: 3. Here the CDR3 reads CAISGAGVTDTQYF. The CDR3 DNA reads as TGTGCCATCAGTGGAGCGGGGGTTACAGATACGCAGTATTTT.

This rearrangement joins TRBV12-3 or TRBV12-4 to TRBJ2-7; D unresolved. The length of the CDR3 is 14 residues. The V and J ends lost 6 bases and 6 bases respectively, with 18 bases between them. The CDR3 coding sequence is TGTGCCAGCAGGGAAGGTTCCAGCCCCCGCGAGCAGTACTTC. Translation: CASREGSSPREQYF.

This clonotype has only a few counts. The chain employs TRBV9 and TRBJ2-3; TRBD1 is a possible D gene (6 bases). Between the trimmed V and J ends, which lost 1 base and 0 bases, there was a span of 12 bases. The CDR3 contains 16 residues. CDR1 is SGDLS, CDR2 YYNGEE, per germline. CDR3 coding DNA: TGTGCCAGCAGCGTATCCGGACAGACAAGCACAGATACGCAGTATTTT. It yields the protein CASSVSGQTSTDTQYF.

CDR3 in DNA: TGCAGTGCTAGACCGGACAGCGAGCCCTATGGCTACACCTTC. Translated: CSARPDSEPYGYTF. V and J are TRBV20-1 and TRBJ1-2, with D maybe TRBD1 (6 bases). CDR1 and CDR2 (germline): DFQATT, SNEGSKA (reference sequence). The CDR3 is made up of 14 amino acids. V was trimmed by 2 bases and J by 4 bases, leaving 14 bases between them.

This clonotype was picked up a small number of times. V usage is TRBV20-1 and J usage is TRBJ1-1; the D gene is possibly TRBD1 (5 bases). The length of the CDR3 is 15 residues. Germline loops: CDR1 DFQATT, CDR2 SNEGSKA (reference sequence). Trimming removed 3 bases at V and 5 bases at J, with 19 bases between. In DNA, the CDR3 is TGCAGTGCTAGGGTGGGGCGAGGGACGAGTACTGAAGCTTTCTTT. Protein sequence: CSARVGRGTSTEAFF.